The 21 T cell receptor beta chains below all came from one sample that was sequenced in a study of tumor and adjacent non-tumor tissue in lung cancer. No cell sorting was done before RNA was extracted from the tissue. Distant lung tissue was collected more than 3 cm away from the tumor edge. A modified ARM-PCR protocol with three rounds of nested PCR amplified TCRbeta. TCRdb re-called the multiplex PCR reads through MiXCR, storing one row per CDR3 protein. The sample includes 90,000 to 100,000 distinct CDR3 sequences, 75% to 85% of them seen just once. The specimen sequenced was distant non-tumor lung tissue. The origin of the receptors is a man aged 60 to 75 with small cell lung cancer.

As concerns this clonotype: A much more abundant neighbour one base away suggests this may be a read error. The J gene is TRBJ1-1, the V gene TRBV5-1, with TRBD1 identical over 10 bases. Trimming cost V 6 bases and J 3 bases; bases outside gene matches: 5. This CDR3 contains 14 residues. Germline V gives CDR1 SGHRS, CDR2 YFSETQ. In DNA, the CDR3 is TGCGCCAGCATCTCGGACAGGGGGGACACTGAAGCTTTCTTT. It encodes CASISDRGDTEAFF.

A word on this clonotype: At one boundary the junction diverges from the germline segment, which might be a read error. In DNA, the CDR3 is TGTGACAGCAGGAGGACAGGGAGGAACGATAAGCAGTTCTTC. As protein: CDSRRTGRNDKQFF. The J gene is TRBJ2-1, the V gene TRBV6-5, with 8 positions matching TRBD1. The germline V gene encodes CDR1 MNHEY and CDR2 SVGAGI. There are 14 residues in the CDR3.

As concerns this clonotype: Relative to the germline gene, one junction end is altered; a read error may explain this. The chain couples TRBV2 to TRBJ1-2; no reliable D call. CDR1 and CDR2 (germline): SNHLY, FYNNEI. This CDR3 comprises 16 residues. CDR3 in amino acids: CSSSDKGAQANYGYTF. The CDR3 bases are TGTTCCAGCAGCGATAAAGGTGCTCAAGCTAACTATGGCTACACCTTC. Combining the CDR3 with reference TRBV2 and TRBJ1-2 gives the whole variable domain EPEVTQTPSHQVTQMGQEVILRCVPISNHLYFYWYRQILGQKVEFLVSFYNNEISEKSEIFDDQFSVERPDGSNFTLKIRSTKLEDSAMYFCSSSDKGAQANYGYTFGSGTRLTVV.

To note about this clonotype: At one end the junction does not follow the germline gene, possibly because of a read error. The rearrangement links TRBV6-6 to TRBJ2-3; possibly TRBD1 for D (5 bases). The germline V gene has CDR1 MNHNY and CDR2 SVGAGI (reference sequence). This CDR3 is 13 amino acids long. The CDR3 sequence: CANRSSNTDTQYF. The CDR3, as DNA: TGTGCCAACAGGTCGTCGAACACAGACACGCAGTATTTT.

This clonotype has at least ten counts. The chain recombines TRBV5-6 with TRBJ2-5, with D uncertain. The CDR3 loop spans 13 amino acids. The ends were cut back, 1 base at V and 2 bases at J, with 6 bases in the middle. Germline CDR1 and CDR2: SGHDT and YYEEEE. CDR3 amino acids: CASSLRFQETQYF. The CDR3 nucleotides read TGTGCCAGCAGCTTGAGGTTTCAAGAGACCCAGTACTTC.

As concerns this clonotype: Its ends do not fully match the called genes, so a read error is possible. The rearrangement links TRBV4-2 to TRBJ2-1; 11 bases fit TRBD2. The CDR3 spans 16 residues. Germline CDR1 LGHNA, CDR2 YNFKEQ. For the CDR3, the DNA is TGTGCCAGCACCCAAGGACTAGCGGGCACCGACAATGCGCAGTTCTTC. This sequence encodes CASTQGLAGTDNAQFF.

This clonotype showed up just once. The chain recombines TRBV4-1 with TRBJ1-1, with a weak D call TRBD1 (6 bases). In germline, CDR1 is MGHRA, CDR2 YSYEKL. V was trimmed by 4 bases and J by 14 bases, leaving 26 bases between them. This CDR3 contains 15 residues. The CDR3 spells CASSPQLGANSETFF. DNA of the CDR3: TGCGCCAGCAGCCCACAGTTGGGGGCGAACTCTGAAACCTTCTTT.

V usage is TRBV11-3 and J usage is TRBJ2-1; no definite D call. Trimming left V 0 bases short and J 8 bases short, with 11 bases between. This CDR3 comprises 14 residues. CDR1 and CDR2 from the germline V gene are SGHNT and YENEEA. The CDR3 region has the DNA TGTGCCAGCAGCTTAGACGGGCGAACCTATGAGCAGTTCTTC. This translates into CASSLDGRTYEQFF. The entire variable domain, with the rest obtained from reference TRBV11-3 and TRBJ2-1, is as follows: EAGVVQSPRYKIIEKKQPVAFWCNPISGHNTLYWYLQNLGQGPELLIRYENEEAVDDSQLPKDRFSAERLKGVDSTLKIQPAELGDSAVYLCASSLDGRTYEQFFGPGTRLTVL.

The gene calls are TRBV12-3 or TRBV12-4 and TRBJ1-5; D is ambiguous. V lost 0 bases, J lost 4 bases, and 7 bases lay in between. The CDR3 has 14 residues. The CDR3 DNA follows: TGTGCCAGCAGTTTAGCCTGCATAAATCAGCCCCAGCATTTT. Residues: CASSLACINQPQHF.

This chain connects TRBV7-3 to TRBJ2-3, with D possibly TRBD1 on 5 matching bases. Between the trimmed V and J ends, which lost 5 bases and 4 bases, there was a span of 22 bases. The V gene's germline CDR1 is SGHTA and CDR2 FQGTGA. The CDR3 has 17 amino acids. The CDR3 nucleotides are TGTGCCAGCAGCCAAGGACATGAGTTAAGAACCCCAGATACGCAGTATTTT. Translation gives CASSQGHELRTPDTQYF.

Points on this clonotype: One end of the junction does not line up with germline, which may come from a read error. This chain uses TRBV2 with TRBJ2-2; 8 bases align to TRBD1. CDR1 and CDR2 (germline): SNHLY, FYNNEI. The CDR3 runs 14 residues. The CDR3 DNA sequence: TGTGCCAGCGCGGGTCAGGGGGCAACCGGGAAGCTGTTTTTT. Translation: CASAGQGATGKLFF.

Turning to this clonotype: It is likely a read error, because the conserved phenylalanine at the end of the CDR3 is missing. The chain couples TRBV29-1 to TRBJ2-7, with a possible D match to TRBD1 (6 bases). The V gene's germline CDR1 is SQVTM and CDR2 ANQGSEA. The CDR3 has 12 residues. CDR3 nucleotides: TGTAGCGCCCGGGACACCTCCTACGACCAGTACTCC. Translation: CSARDTSYDQYS.

Comments on this clonotype: A much larger clone lies one base from this, so it may be a read error. The CDR3 spells CASLGPQWGDTQYF. For the CDR3, the DNA is TGTGCCAGCCTGGGACCCCAATGGGGAGATACGCAGTATTTT. The rearrangement links TRBV28 to TRBJ2-3, with D possibly being TRBD1 or TRBD2 (5 bases each). Trimming pared 8 bases from V and 5 bases from J, leaving 17 bases between. Germline loops: CDR1 MDHEN, CDR2 SYDVKM. The length of the CDR3 is 14 residues.

This clonotype was detected only a few times. J is TRBJ2-3 and V is TRBV29-1; perhaps D is TRBD1 or TRBD2 (5 bases each). The germline V gene encodes CDR1 SQVTM and CDR2 ANQGSEA. V was cut by 6 bases and J by 5 bases, with 18 bases left in between. The CDR3 consists of 14 residues. The CDR3 protein is CSVGGTSYIDTQYF. CDR3 coding DNA: TGCAGCGTAGGTGGGACCAGCTACATAGATACGCAGTATTTT.

As concerns this clonotype: No conserved phenylalanine or tryptophan ends this CDR3, so it is likely a read error. Because the CDR3's place on the DNA is in doubt, the DNA is left out and the CDR3 is given as listed by TCRdb. The chain uses TRBV20-1 and TRBJ1-1; no check of the table's D call, TRBD1, against the DNA was made. Germline V lookup: CDR1 DFQATT, CDR2 SNEGSKA (reference sequence). 13 amino acids form the CDR3, both terminal residues included. This chain's CDR3 is CSARDLGGTEVFS.

The chain carries TRBV29-1 and TRBJ1-1, with D possibly being TRBD1 (6 bases). The CDR3 sequence is 13 residues long. Per the germline V gene, CDR1 is SQVTM and CDR2 is ANQGSEA. CDR3 sequence reads: CIVSTGIAEPAFF. As DNA, the CDR3 is TGCATCGTCTCCACAGGGATAGCCGAGCCAGCTTTCTTT. Looking up the rest from reference TRBV29-1 and TRBJ1-1 gives the full variable domain: SAVISQKPSRDICQRGTSLTIQCQVDSQVTMMFWYRQQPGQSLTLIATANQGSEATYESGFVIDKFPISRPNLTFSTLTVSNMSPEDSSIYLCIVSTGIAEPAFFGQGTRLTVV.

As regards this clonotype: A junction end diverges from the germline sequence, so it may reflect a read error. V usage is TRBV6-2 or TRBV6-3 and J usage is TRBJ2-7; unclear D gene. This CDR3 contains 14 residues. CDR1 is MNHEY, CDR2 SVGEGT, per germline. The CDR3 reads CASNYAPESNEQYF. For the CDR3, the DNA is TGTGCCAGCAATTACGCCCCCGAGTCCAACGAGCAATACTTC.

The chain couples TRBV11-2 to TRBJ1-2; D possibly corresponds to TRBD1 (6 bases). CDR3 length: 14 residues. Germline CDR1 and CDR2: SGHAT and FQNNGV. With 0 bases removed from V and 5 bases from J, the gap between germline ends came to 10 bases. The CDR3 coding sequence is TGTGCCAGCAGCTTAGATCGAGGGGGATATGGCTACACCTTC. Its protein is CASSLDRGGYGYTF.

Comments on this clonotype: The junction departs from germline at one end; a sequencing error may be responsible. The chain carries TRBV6-2 or TRBV6-3 and TRBJ2-2, with 12 bases identical to TRBD1. Germline V gives CDR1 MNHEY, CDR2 SVGEGT. The CDR3 has 16 amino acids. This CDR3 reads CASGYAGQGAAGKLFF. The CDR3 DNA reads as TGTGCCAGCGGTTACGCGGGACAGGGGGCTGCCGGGAAACTGTTTTTT.

The chain's CDR3 is CASSRQTGTTEAFF. The DNA for the CDR3 is TGTGCCAGCAGTAGGCAAACAGGGACCACTGAAGCTTTCTTT. The rearrangement links TRBV7-8 to TRBJ1-1, with D tentatively TRBD1 (6 bases). The CDR3 runs to 14 residues. Germline V gene lookup returns CDR1 SGHVS and CDR2 FQNEAQ. V lost 6 bases and J 4 bases, leaving 15 bases between the germline ends.

V is TRBV29-1 and J is TRBJ2-1; 7 bases map to TRBD2. Trimming removed 2 bases from V and 15 bases from J; junction bases left unmatched: 19. In germline, CDR1 is SQVTM, CDR2 ANQGSEA. The CDR3 is made up of 15 amino acids. The CDR3 sequence is CSVELAGNPHNDRFF. The CDR3 bases are TGCAGCGTTGAATTAGCGGGCAATCCCCACAATGATCGGTTCTTC.